This T cell receptor (beta chain) was sequenced for a study of human T cells and chemical hapten exposure (dated by TCRdb to the early 2020s). The study in broad terms: For sensitization, 2% DPC in acetone was applied to a roughly 2 cm by roughly 2 cm area of upper inner arm skin. For TCR sequencing, blood came from 25 to 35 alopecia patients at anywhere from one to four time points (pre-sensitization, 2, 6 and 24 weeks). Patients additionally received weekly therapeutic DPC doses to the scalp throughout the roughly 26-week study period. The patient cohort, mostly female, included alopecia areata with under or over 50% scalp involvement, alopecia totalis and alopecia universalis. The study tracked peripheral blood TCR repertoire changes in vivo during primary and secondary sensitization to the hapten diphenylcyclopropenone (DPC) in alopecia patients. Patient blood was sampled pre-sensitization (week 0) and at 2, 6 and about 24 weeks after DPC sensitization. Libraries were combined into a pool for sequencing, and differences in TCR yield between samples came mainly from small differences in library volumes within the pool. Patch testing was performed on the upper back with Finn chambers containing 0.01% DPC, and the patch tests were scored after 6 days according to International Contact Dermatitis Research Group standards. Study-wide findings and limitations: A positive correlation was found between the number of PT1 expanded TCRs and patch test score, with significance reached at thresholds 8, 16 and 32 but not 4. Repeated subsampling changed both the strength of the expansion versus patch-test correlation and the threshold at which that correlation became significant. The number of TCRs above 1 in 1000 frequency did not change with DPC sensitization; there was no evidence of global repertoire structure alterations. Expanded TCRs formed significantly more large CDR3 similarity clusters than pre-sensitization or healthy control sets, consistent with antigen-driven responses. Because all patients had alopecia, a presumed autoimmune disease, the immune response of the patients might differ from that of healthy individuals.

The library came from RACE. The sample was run on a NextSeq 500. Library preparation attached unique molecular identifiers to individual cDNA molecules for quantitative, reproducible TCR counting. For every blood RNA sample, sequencing covered both the TCR alpha and TCR beta chains. For the original study's pipeline: Samples had a median of about 90,000 TCRs, with a range from 23,224 to 690,600. V, J and CDR3 annotation of the TCR reads was carried out using the Decombinator software suite. For the PS versus PT1 abundance plots, all samples were subsampled to the same number of TCRs (28,000). Expanded TCRs were defined as absent before sensitization and observed at least eight times at the 2-week time point. In TCRdb, the public reads were trimmed at Q25 with fastp and aligned with MiXCR, with productive beta chains retained. Rows with one shared CDR3 protein collapse into an entry with the most common genes and DNA. The V and J calls reflect TCRdb's pipeline rather than the authors' work. The sample includes roughly 50,000 distinct CDR3 sequences, with over 9.5% observed a single time. The ten largest make up roughly 17% of the sample.

In the paper's terms, the time point label means: patch test 3, about 24 weeks after DPC sensitization. The sample's treatment or condition label, decoded: therapeutic diphenylcyclopropenone sensitization with weekly scalp DPC. At every patch-test visit, the blood draw took place before the patch test was put on. To be eligible, patients had to be aged 18 to 70, diagnosed with alopecia and judged suitable for DPC therapy, while pregnant patients were excluded. Total RNA was extracted from unfractionated whole blood collected in Tempus Blood RNA tubes. This clonotype appeared many times. The target of this receptor is not known. It has no much larger one-base neighbor in the sample; base qualities were not kept. Sequences KGHDR (CDR1) and SFDVKD (CDR2) are obtained from the germline V gene. Cut back by 3 bases and 8 bases, the V and J ends lie 4 bases apart. Including cysteine and phenylalanine, the CDR3 has 11 amino acids. Just CDR3 DNA is preserved here, 33 bases in frame from base 1.

The V gene is TRBV24-1 and the J gene is TRBJ2-1; no D gene call is confident. This receptor was taken from a woman in her thirties or forties with alopecia areata. Some clones in this sample may be carry-over from other donors' samples. The material was whole blood, obtained in connection with sensitization to the hapten diphenylcyclopropenone (DPC). The CDR3 is CATSDGHEQFF. The sequenced DNA: TGTGCCACCAGTGATGGGCATGAGCAGTTCTTC.